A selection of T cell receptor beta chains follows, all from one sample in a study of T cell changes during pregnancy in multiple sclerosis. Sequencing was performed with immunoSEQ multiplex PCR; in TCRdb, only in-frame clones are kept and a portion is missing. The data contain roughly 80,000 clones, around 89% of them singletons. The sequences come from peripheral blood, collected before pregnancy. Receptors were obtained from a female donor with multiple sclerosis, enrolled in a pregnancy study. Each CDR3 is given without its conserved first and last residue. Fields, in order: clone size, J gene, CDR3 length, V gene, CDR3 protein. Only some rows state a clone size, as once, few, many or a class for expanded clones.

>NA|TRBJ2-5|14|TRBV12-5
ASVEGRDSSRETQY
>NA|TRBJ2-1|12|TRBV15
ATRGLHRDNEQF
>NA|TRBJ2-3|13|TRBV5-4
ASSPSGDETDTQY
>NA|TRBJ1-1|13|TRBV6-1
ASSEVVGRNTEAF
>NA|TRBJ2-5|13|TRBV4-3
ASSQEGAGQETQY
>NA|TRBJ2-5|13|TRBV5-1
ASSLGTDRGETQY
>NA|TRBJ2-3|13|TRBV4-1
ASSQDPFRRDTQY
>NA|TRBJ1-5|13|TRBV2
ASSDLGGGSQPQH
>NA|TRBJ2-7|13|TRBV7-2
ASSWAGTGTYEQY
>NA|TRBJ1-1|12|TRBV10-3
AISVRGPNTEAF
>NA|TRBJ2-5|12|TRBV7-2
ASTPGGAGETQY
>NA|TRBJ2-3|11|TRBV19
ASRERGTDTQY
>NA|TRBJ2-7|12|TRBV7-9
ASSHTDRGYEQY
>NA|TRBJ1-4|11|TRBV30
AWTGQLGEKLF
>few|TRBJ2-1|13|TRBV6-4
ASSDSGGAYNEQF
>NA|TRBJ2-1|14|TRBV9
ASSDGPGGLHNEQF
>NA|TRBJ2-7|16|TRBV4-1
ASSHQGTGEWDKYEQY
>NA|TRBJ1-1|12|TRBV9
ASSVAGGLTEAF
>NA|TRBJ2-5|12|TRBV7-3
ASSSKPGRETQY
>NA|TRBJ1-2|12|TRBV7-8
ASSLPTKSYGYT
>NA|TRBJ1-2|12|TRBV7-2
ASWDPGQGFGYT
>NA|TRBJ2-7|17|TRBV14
ASSLRGTTGLADSYEQY
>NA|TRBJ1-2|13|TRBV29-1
SVVGWGQFNYGYT
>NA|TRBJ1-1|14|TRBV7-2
ASSLRRGQMNTEAF
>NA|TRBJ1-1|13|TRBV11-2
ASRSLRSGGTEAF
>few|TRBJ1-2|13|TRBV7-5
ATVRGHRCGYGYT
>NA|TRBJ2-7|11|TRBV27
ASRAGGTYEQY
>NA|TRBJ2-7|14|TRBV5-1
ASSLETGTQPYEQY
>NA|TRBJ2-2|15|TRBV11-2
ASSSPRRGSNTGELF
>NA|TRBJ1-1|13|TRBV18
ASSPTGQKNTEAF
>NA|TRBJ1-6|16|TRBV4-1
ASSQELTRAAYNSPLH
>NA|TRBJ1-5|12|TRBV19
ASMAPRGYQPQH
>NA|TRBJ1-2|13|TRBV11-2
ASSSPRDPSRGYT
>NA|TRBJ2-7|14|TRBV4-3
ASSQGYSGGRYEQY
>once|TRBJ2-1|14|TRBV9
ASSYRASGGAEEQF
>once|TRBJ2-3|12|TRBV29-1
SAKDRGPTDTQY
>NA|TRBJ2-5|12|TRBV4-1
ASSKRGGQETQY
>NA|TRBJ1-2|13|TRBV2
ASSASDPAVDGYT
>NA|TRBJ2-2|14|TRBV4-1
ASSPPTSGITGELF
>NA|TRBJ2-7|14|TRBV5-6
ASSLGSRDYHYEQY
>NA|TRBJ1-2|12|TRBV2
ASSPVVNSYGYT